Following are 29 T cell receptor beta chains from one sample sequenced in a study of blood T cell repertoires in COVID-19. The assay was immunoSEQ multiplex PCR, and TCRdb's table has in-frame clones only and misses some. The sample has 300,000 to 450,000 clones; roughly 86% are singletons. Sequencing was done on a sample of peripheral blood. These receptors all come from a woman in her fifties or sixties with COVID-19, enrolled during active disease.

The chain carries TRBV11-2 and TRBJ1-4; D gene uncertain. CDR3 length equals 15 residues. Germline-derived CDR1 and CDR2 are SGHAT and FQNNGV. Deletions cut 2 bases from V and 1 base from J, with 8 bases between. The CDR3 DNA follows: TGTGCCAGCAGCTTATCCGGACTAACTAATGAAAAACTGTTTTTT. Amino acid sequence: CASSLSGLTNEKLFF.

This clone occurred a few times. This chain connects TRBV5-1 to TRBJ1-2; TRBD1 matches at 7 bases. V was pared by 0 bases and J by 4 bases, with 9 bases of the junction left unmatched. Germline V gene sequence: CDR1 SGHRS, CDR2 YFSETQ. The CDR3 sequence is 16 residues long. The CDR3 here is CASSLVRQGGIYGYTF. As DNA, the CDR3 is TGCGCCAGCAGCTTGGTGAGACAGGGTGGGATCTATGGCTACACCTTC.

The chain is built from TRBV27 and TRBJ2-1, with 9 nucleotides matching TRBD2. This CDR3 is built from 17 residues. From germline, CDR1 is MNHEY and CDR2 SMNVEV (reference sequence). V lost 0 bases and J lost 6; bases outside the gene matches: 9. The CDR3 protein is CASSLSFGGGAGNEQFF. CDR3 bases: TGTGCCAGCAGTTTATCATTTGGCGGGGGGGCGGGCAATGAGCAGTTCTTC.

This clone was seen only once. The chain is built from TRBV9 and TRBJ1-5; maybe TRBD1 (5 bases). Trimming shortened V by 0 bases and J by 11 bases, and 15 bases separated the two germline ends. CDR3 length equals 14 residues. Germline V lookup: CDR1 SGDLS, CDR2 YYNGEE. The CDR3 here is CASSVGGDGGSQHF. The CDR3 nucleotides read TGTGCCAGCAGCGTAGGAGGGGACGGGGGGTCCCAGCATTTT.

V gene TRBV18 combines with J gene TRBJ2-7; TRBD1 agrees at 8 bases. The CDR3 has 14 residues. The junction had 11 bases not matched to a gene; V was cut back by 6 bases and J by 7 bases. Germline V CDR1 and CDR2: KGHSH, LQKENI. CDR3 loop: CASSLGQGISEQYF. The CDR3 DNA is TGTGCCAGCTCCCTCGGACAGGGAATAAGTGAGCAGTACTTC.

The gene calls are TRBV11-2 and TRBJ2-7; TRBD1 matches 10 bases. V trimming: 2 bases; J trimming: 2 bases; junction bases outside the gene matches: 9. The CDR3 is made up of 17 amino acids. Germline V gene sequence: CDR1 SGHAT, CDR2 FQNNGV. CDR3 residues: CASSLISGTGATYEQYF. CDR3 nucleotide sequence: TGTGCCAGCAGCTTAATATCCGGGACAGGGGCTACCTACGAGCAGTACTTC.

The V and J genes are TRBV4-2 and TRBJ2-1; D perhaps matches TRBD2 (5 bases). Germline V gives CDR1 LGHNA, CDR2 YNFKEQ. V lost 1 base to trimming and J lost 9 bases, with 19 bases between them. The CDR3 sequence is 16 residues long. The CDR3 loop is CASSQAGLASSGEQFF. The CDR3 coding sequence is TGTGCCAGCAGCCAAGCCGGCCTAGCCTCTAGTGGTGAGCAGTTCTTC.

V and J are TRBV27 and TRBJ2-7, with a weak D call TRBD1 (6 bases). Per the germline V gene, CDR1 is MNHEY and CDR2 is SMNVEV (reference sequence). The length of the CDR3 is 13 residues. Trimming stripped 4 bases from V and 4 bases from J, with 11 bases between. CDR3 in amino acids: CASSYRVGYEQYF. The CDR3 nucleotides read TGTGCCAGCAGTTACAGGGTCGGGTACGAGCAGTACTTC.

This clone appeared a single time. The genes are TRBV3-1 (or the pseudogene TRBV3-2) and TRBJ1-5; D call uncertain. Trimming cost V 1 base and J 4 bases, with 11 bases left between them. Germline V gene data show CDR1 as LGHDT and CDR2 as YNNKEL (reference sequence). The CDR3 has 15 residues. CDR3 in DNA: TGTGCCAGCAGCCAAGGGGAGAAGGAGAATCAGCCCCAGCATTTT. Its protein is CASSQGEKENQPQHF.

This clone was counted once. This chain links TRBV9 with TRBJ1-1; perhaps TRBD1 as D (6 bases). CDR3 length: 15 amino acids. Germline V lookup: CDR1 SGDLS, CDR2 YYNGEE. V lost 5 bases and J 1 base, leaving 15 bases between the germline ends. CDR3 amino acids: CASSTQGRGNTEAFF. CDR3 in DNA: TGTGCCAGCAGTACGCAGGGGAGAGGGAACACTGAAGCTTTCTTT.

The chain is built from TRBV18 and TRBJ2-7, with 9 bases fitting TRBD1. The CDR3 length is 17 residues. J was trimmed by 2 bases and V by 6 bases; bases with no gene match: 14. From germline, CDR1 is KGHSH and CDR2 LQKENI. CDR3 loop: CASSPDRGSIGAYEQYF. The CDR3 bases are TGTGCCAGCTCGCCGGACAGGGGTTCGATTGGAGCCTACGAGCAGTACTTC.

The V gene is TRBV3-1 (or the pseudogene TRBV3-2), the J gene TRBJ1-3; the D is unclear. Germline-derived CDR1 and CDR2 are LGHDT and YNNKEL (reference sequence). CDR3 size: 14 residues. Trimming left V 4 bases short and J 1 base short, with 8 bases between. As DNA, the CDR3 is TGTGCCAGCAGCCTACCTAGTTCTGGAAACACCATATATTTT. Its protein is CASSLPSSGNTIYF.

The chain links TRBV28 to TRBJ1-1, with D perhaps matching TRBD1 (6 bases). Trimming left V 7 bases short and J 11 bases short, with 14 bases between. This CDR3 is built from 11 residues. Germline CDR1 reads MDHEN; CDR2 reads SYDVKM. CDR3 nucleotides: TGTGCCAGCACTAACAGGGCGTTGGCTTTCTTT. Its protein is CASTNRALAFF.

The CDR3 DNA sequence: TGTGCCAGCAGTCTAGCGGGGACGCAAGAGACCCAGTACTTC. Translated: CASSLAGTQETQYF. This rearrangement joins TRBV11-2 to TRBJ2-5, with 9 nucleotides matching TRBD2. The junction had 4 bases not matched to a gene; V was cut back by 6 bases and J by 2 bases. Germline V lookup: CDR1 SGHAT, CDR2 FQNNGV. CDR3 length: 14 amino acids.

J is TRBJ1-1 and V is TRBV5-1; D is possibly TRBD1 (5 bases). The V and J ends lost 3 bases and 1 base respectively, with 7 bases between them. Germline CDR1 is SGHRS and CDR2 is YFSETQ. This CDR3 has 13 amino acids. The chain's CDR3 is CASSYDRNTEAFF. The CDR3 bases are TGCGCCAGCAGCTATGACAGGAACACTGAAGCTTTCTTT.

The V gene is TRBV5-4, the J gene TRBJ1-1, with 9 bases lining up with TRBD1. The V and J ends lost 4 bases and 1 base, in that order; junction bases with no gene match: 5. There are 15 residues in the CDR3. Germline CDR1 and CDR2: SGHNT and YYREEE (reference sequence). The CDR3 is CASSGRTGANTEAFF. CDR3 sequence (DNA): TGTGCCAGCAGCGGGCGGACAGGGGCGAACACTGAAGCTTTCTTT.

J is TRBJ1-1 and V is TRBV25-1, with a tentative D call TRBD1 (5 bases). Germline CDR1 and CDR2: MGHDK and SYGVNS. The CDR3 runs to 15 residues. V lost 2 bases, J lost 4 bases, and 14 bases lay in between. The CDR3 nucleotides are TGTGCCAGCAGTGAACACGGGTCCGGGGGCACTGAAGCTTTCTTT. Its translation is CASSEHGSGGTEAFF. The complete variable domain, with remaining parts taken from reference TRBV25-1 and TRBJ1-1, reads EADIYQTPRYLVIGTGKKITLECSQTMGHDKMYWYQQDPGMELHLIHYSYGVNSTEKGDLSSESTVSRIRTEHFPLTLESARPSHTSQYLCASSEHGSGGTEAFFGQGTRLTVV.

The V call is TRBV28, the J call TRBJ2-1; 7 bases agree with TRBD2. V lost 6 bases, J lost 3 bases, and 5 bases stayed unmatched. The CDR3 consists of 14 residues. Germline lookup yields CDR1 MDHEN and CDR2 SYDVKM. DNA of the CDR3: TGTGCCAGCAGAGAGCGGGGCATCTACAATGAGCAGTTCTTC. Translating it yields CASRERGIYNEQFF.

The chain is built from TRBV5-1 and TRBJ2-7; tentatively, D is TRBD2 (6 bases). CDR3 length equals 15 residues. Germline V CDR1 and CDR2: SGHRS, YFSETQ. The V end was cut by 2 bases, the J end by 5 bases, with 17 bases between. The CDR3 DNA follows: TGCGCCAGCAGCTTTTCCCCGGGGGATAGGGACGAGCAGTACTTC. It encodes CASSFSPGDRDEQYF.

The chain carries TRBV11-2 and TRBJ2-3; the match to TRBD2 covers 12 bases. The CDR3 is 17 residues long. Germline-derived CDR1 and CDR2 are SGHAT and FQNNGV. The J segment lost 1 base and the V segment lost 1 base, leaving 3 bases of the junction unmatched. The CDR3 spells CASSLGLAGGGTDTQYF. The CDR3 DNA sequence: TGTGCCAGCAGCTTAGGTCTAGCGGGGGGGGGCACAGATACGCAGTATTTT.

This clone was counted only a few times. In the same sample, other DNA sequences code for this CDR3. The chain joins TRBV7-3 to TRBJ2-1; D remains ambiguous. V lost 0 bases and J lost 8, with 5 bases in between. Germline CDR1 and CDR2: SGHTA and FQGTGA. This CDR3 is built from 12 residues. CDR3 bases: TGTGCCAGCAGCTTAACGAGAGATGAGCAGTTCTTC. Its protein product is CASSLTRDEQFF.

This chain links TRBV18 with TRBJ1-6, with a possible D match to TRBD1 (5 bases). Germline loops: CDR1 KGHSH, CDR2 LQKENI. Trimming cost V 10 bases and J 16 bases, with 26 bases left between them. The CDR3 runs 14 residues. The CDR3 DNA follows: TGTGCCACTTCAGGGACTGGGAGCTTAAAACCTCTCCACTTT. The encoded protein is CATSGTGSLKPLHF.

This chain connects TRBV6-5 to TRBJ2-7; TRBD2 aligns across 11 bases. Per the germline V gene, CDR1 is MNHEY and CDR2 is SVGAGI. With V trimmed by 6 bases and J by 3 bases, 4 bases remained unmatched. The CDR3 is made up of 14 amino acids. The CDR3 nucleotides are TGTGCCAGCAGCCAGGGACTAGCGGTCTACGAGCAGTACTTC. Residues: CASSQGLAVYEQYF.

Turning to this clone: Other DNA sequences in the sample encode the same CDR3. The V gene is TRBV3-1 (or the pseudogene TRBV3-2), the J gene TRBJ2-3; 10 bases fit TRBD2. This CDR3 spans 14 amino acids. V gave up 7 bases and J gave up 6 bases; unmatched junction bases: 7. From germline, CDR1 is LGHDT and CDR2 YNNKEL (reference sequence). The CDR3 sequence is CASKAGGRGDTQYF. The CDR3 DNA reads TGTGCCAGCAAAGCGGGGGGGCGTGGGGATACGCAGTATTTT.

This clone occurred a few times. The chain has TRBV7-9 and TRBJ2-5; tentative D call: TRBD1 (6 bases). The CDR3 covers 15 residues. Looked up from germline, CDR1 is SEHNR and CDR2 is FQNEAQ (reference sequence). Trimming stripped 2 bases from V and 1 base from J, with 11 bases between. CDR3 nucleotides: TGTGCCAGCAGCTTACAGGGGCGCACCCAAGAGACCCAGTACTTC. This codes for CASSLQGRTQETQYF.

The rearrangement links TRBV18 to TRBJ1-5; tentative D call: TRBD1 (6 bases). Per the germline V gene, CDR1 is KGHSH and CDR2 is LQKENI. The CDR3 consists of 15 residues. V lost 3 bases and J 0 bases, leaving 9 bases between the germline ends. The CDR3 DNA is TGTGCCAGCTCACCTGGACAGACTAGCAATCAGCCCCAGCATTTT. Its translation is CASSPGQTSNQPQHF.

The chain combines TRBV20-1 with TRBJ2-5; 7 nucleotides align to TRBD2. The CDR3 length is 15 residues. The trim removed 3 bases at V and 1 base at J, leaving 8 bases unmatched. Germline values: CDR1 DFQATT, CDR2 SNEGSKA (reference sequence). The CDR3 DNA reads as TGCAGTGCTAGTAGGGCTAGCGGTACCCAAGAGACCCAGTACTTC. Residues: CSASRASGTQETQYF.

The V call is TRBV2, the J call TRBJ2-3; 7 bases are a match to TRBD2. The CDR3 runs to 15 residues. Germline lookup yields CDR1 SNHLY and CDR2 FYNNEI. Unmatched junction bases numbered 5, after V lost 5 bases and J lost 0 bases. The CDR3 loop reads CASSLLAASTDTQYF. CDR3 DNA: TGTGCCAGCAGTCTGCTAGCGGCTAGCACAGATACGCAGTATTTT.

This chain links TRBV18 with TRBJ2-7; 7 bases agree with TRBD1. V shed 3 bases, J shed 1 base, and the junction held 6 bases outside the gene matches. This CDR3 spans 15 amino acids. Germline V gene sequence: CDR1 KGHSH, CDR2 LQKENI. The chain's CDR3 is CASSPGAGGSYEQYF. The CDR3, as DNA: TGTGCCAGCTCACCCGGGGCAGGGGGTTCCTACGAGCAGTACTTC. Using reference TRBV18 and TRBJ2-7 for the parts outside the CDR3, the full variable domain is NAGVMQNPRHLVRRRGQEARLRCSPMKGHSHVYWYRQLPEEGLKFMVYLQKENIIDESGMPKERFSAEFPKEGPSILRIQQVVRGDSAAYFCASSPGAGGSYEQYFGPGTRLTVT.